Listed below are T cell receptor beta chains from one sample, sequenced in a study of cytomegalovirus exposure and HLA in healthy donors. Method: immunoSEQ multiplex PCR; TCRdb's copy keeps in-frame clones and lacks some. This table holds fewer than 150,000 clones, around three quarters found once. What was sequenced was PBMCs. These TCRs come from a man aged 35-49 years in good health and CMV-seropositive. Each CDR3 is given without its conserved first and last residue. Not all rows give a size; the values are once, few, many and, for expanded clones, a class.

size	V	J	CDR3
-	TRBV2	TRBJ2-1	ASTTQAGVYNEQF
-	TRBV7-7	TRBJ2-5	ASSLLVGVQETQY
-	TRBV6-1	TRBJ2-2	ASSAGLAGWNTGELF
-	TRBV11-2	TRBJ2-3	ASTSLAGTTDTQY
-	TRBV29-1	TRBJ2-5	SIDREETQY
-	TRBV5-4	TRBJ2-7	ASSSQGPLYEQY
-	TRBV2	TRBJ2-3	ASSDDLAYTDTQY
-	TRBV5-6	TRBJ1-3	ASSLKSSGGDGNTIY
once	TRBV4-1	TRBJ2-5	ASSQDPVQRGGQETQY
few	TRBV7-2	TRBJ1-5	ASSNGEAQH
-	TRBV27	TRBJ1-2	ASRGTATYGYT
-	TRBV30	TRBJ2-5	AWSLLAGGRGETQY
-	TRBV7-9	TRBJ2-3	ASSLSGGGDTQY
-	TRBV5-1	TRBJ1-1	ASSIGTGRMNTEAF